The 8 T cell receptor beta chains in this list originate from one sample, sequenced in a study of cytomegalovirus exposure and HLA in healthy donors. PCR was performed using 60 Vbeta and 13 Jbeta primers. Assay: immunoSEQ multiplex PCR; the TCRdb copy retains only in-frame clones and omits some. The sample has around 150,000 clones; approximately 79% are singletons. The sequencing input was PBMCs. Receptors were obtained from a man between 50 and 59 years old in good health and CMV-seropositive.

About this clone itself: Other DNA sequences in this specimen translate into the identical CDR3. The DNA of the CDR3 is TGTGCCAGCTCACCGGGACAGAACACTGAAGCTTTCTTT. Its protein is CASSPGQNTEAFF. The chain recombines TRBV18 with TRBJ1-1; tentative D call: TRBD1 (6 bases). The CDR3 loop spans 13 amino acids. V lost 3 bases and J 1 base, leaving 6 bases between the germline ends. Germline V gene data show CDR1 as KGHSH and CDR2 as LQKENI.

The J gene is TRBJ2-2, the V gene TRBV4-2; D possibly corresponds to TRBD1 (6 bases). The germline V and J ends were trimmed by 6 bases and 3 bases, with 29 bases remaining between them. CDR3 length: 20 residues. Germline lookup yields CDR1 LGHNA and CDR2 YNFKEQ. CDR3: CASSQIVRDTTRSDTGELFF. The CDR3 bases are TGTGCCAGCAGTCAAATCGTCCGGGACACAACCCGAAGTGACACCGGGGAGCTGTTTTTT.

The chain recombines TRBV27 with TRBJ1-6; TRBD1 might be the D (5 bases). Per germline, CDR1 MNHEY and CDR2 SMNVEV (reference sequence). CDR3 size: 14 residues. The V gene lost 4 bases and the J gene lost 10 bases, with 14 bases spanning the gap. The CDR3 here is CASSSRGLQSPLHF. CDR3 nucleotides: TGTGCCAGCAGTTCGAGGGGACTGCAGTCACCCCTCCACTTT.

The table lists this clone with a few counts. This rearrangement joins TRBV25-1 to TRBJ2-5; D call uncertain. Trimming shortened V by 7 bases and J by 4 bases, and 13 bases separated the two germline ends. CDR1 is MGHDK, CDR2 SYGVNS, per germline. This CDR3 has 13 amino acids. Here the CDR3 DNA reads TGTGCCAGCACTCAAGTGGGCCCAGAGACCCAGTACTTC. Residues: CASTQVGPETQYF.

CDR3 DNA: TGTGCCAGCAGCCTACGACTAGCGGGACACAATGAGCAGTTCTTC. It specifies CASSLRLAGHNEQFF. J is TRBJ2-1 and V is TRBV27, with TRBD2 matching over 11 bases. J gave up 5 bases and V 6 bases, and 6 bases lay outside the gene matches. The CDR3 is 15 amino acids. CDR1 MNHEY and CDR2 SMNVEV come from the germline V gene (reference sequence).

The rearrangement uses TRBV10-3 and TRBJ2-5, with 8 bases aligning to TRBD2. Per the germline V gene, CDR1 is ENHRY and CDR2 is SYGVKD. The CDR3 has 14 amino acids. V lost 2 bases to trimming and J lost 1 base; unmatched junction nucleotides: 0. The CDR3 loop reads CAISEGLAQETQYF. The DNA for the CDR3 is TGTGCCATCAGTGAGGGACTAGCCCAAGAGACCCAGTACTTC.

The rearrangement uses TRBV27 and TRBJ1-4; 9 bases line up with TRBD1. This CDR3 has 12 residues. V trimming: 8 bases; J trimming: 7 bases; junction bases outside the gene matches: 2. In germline, CDR1 is MNHEY, CDR2 SMNVEV (reference sequence). The CDR3: CASGTGFEKLFF. The CDR3 region has the DNA TGTGCCAGCGGGACAGGGTTTGAAAAACTGTTTTTT.

The V gene is TRBV19, the J gene TRBJ2-7; 9 bases map to TRBD2. Germline V gene sequence: CDR1 LNHDA, CDR2 SQIVND (reference sequence). With V trimmed by 1 base and J by 3 bases, 4 bases remained unmatched. This CDR3 spans 15 amino acids. The CDR3 region is CASSIGAGGLYEQYF. The CDR3 bases are TGTGCCAGTAGTATAGGGGCGGGAGGGCTCTACGAGCAGTACTTC.